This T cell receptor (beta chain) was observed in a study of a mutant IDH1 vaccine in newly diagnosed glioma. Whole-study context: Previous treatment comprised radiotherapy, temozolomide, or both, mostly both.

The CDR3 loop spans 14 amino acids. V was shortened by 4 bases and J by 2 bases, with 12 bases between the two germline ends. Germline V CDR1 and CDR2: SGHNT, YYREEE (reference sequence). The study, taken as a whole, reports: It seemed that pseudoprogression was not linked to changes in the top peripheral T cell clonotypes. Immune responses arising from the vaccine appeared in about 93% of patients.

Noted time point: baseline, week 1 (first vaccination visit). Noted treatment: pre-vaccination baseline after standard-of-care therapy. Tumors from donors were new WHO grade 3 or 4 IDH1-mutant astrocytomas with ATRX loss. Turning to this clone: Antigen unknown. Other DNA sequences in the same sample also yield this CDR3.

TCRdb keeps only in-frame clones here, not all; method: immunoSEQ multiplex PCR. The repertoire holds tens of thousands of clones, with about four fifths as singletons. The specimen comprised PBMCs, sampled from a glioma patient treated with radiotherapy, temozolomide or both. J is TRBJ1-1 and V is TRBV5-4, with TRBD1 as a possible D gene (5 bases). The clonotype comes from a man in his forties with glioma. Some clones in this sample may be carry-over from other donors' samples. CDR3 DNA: TGTGCCAGCAGCCTCCAGGGAGTCAACACTGAAGCTTTCTTT. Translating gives CASSLQGVNTEAFF. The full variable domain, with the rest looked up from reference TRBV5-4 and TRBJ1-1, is ETGVTQSPTHLIKTRGQQVTLRCSSQSGHNTVSWYQQALGQGPQFIFQYYREEENGRGNFPPRFSGLQFPNYSSELNVNALELDDSALYLCASSLQGVNTEAFFGQGTRLTVV.